Below are 7 T cell receptor beta chains sequenced from a single sample in a study of blood T cells in healthy people across ages. Using a J-beta primer mix together with a sample-barcoded 5' primer, a second PCR was run for roughly 6 to 12 cycles. One entry per CDR3 protein, called by TCRdb with MiXCR from the 5' RACE reads. Among about 830,000 distinct CDR3 sequences listed, around 62% were seen once. The sequenced sample consisted of blood. The origin of the receptors is a young man in good health.

In this sample, this clonotype turned up a few times. The rearrangement links TRBV5-1 to TRBJ2-4; no clear D. With the DNA end fitting TRBJ2-7 better, the J assignment may be wrong. The CDR3 sequence is 13 residues long. From germline, CDR1 is SGHRS and CDR2 YFSETQ. The DNA for the CDR3 is TGCGCCAGCAGCTTTGGTAGCAGATACGAGCAGTACTTC. Amino acid sequence: CASSFGSRYEQYF.

V and J are TRBV12-3 or TRBV12-4 and TRBJ1-6; D gene unclear. The CDR3 is 13 amino acids. Between the trimmed V and J ends, which lost 5 bases and 7 bases, there was a span of 9 bases. The CDR3, as DNA: TGTGCCAGCAGTCCAACGGGGAATTCACCCCTCCACTTT. Translation: CASSPTGNSPLHF.

The chain links TRBV28 to TRBJ2-4, with a tentative D call TRBD1 (6 bases). The CDR3 totals 16 residues. Germline V gene sequence: CDR1 MDHEN, CDR2 SYDVKM. Trimming took 3 bases from V and 2 from J, leaving 14 bases between them. The CDR3 DNA follows: TGTGCCAGCAGTTTTGGCAGGGGCCGACCCAAAAACATTCAGTACTTC. It encodes CASSFGRGRPKNIQYF.

This chain connects TRBV20-1 to TRBJ2-1, with 10 bases lining up with TRBD2. Germline V gene data show CDR1 as DFQATT and CDR2 as SNEGSKA (reference sequence). The CDR3 sequence is 12 residues long. The V and J ends lost 6 bases and 9 bases, in that order; junction bases with no gene match: 5. CDR3 in DNA: TGCAGTGCAGCGGGGGGGGCCGGTGAGCAGTTCTTC. Its protein product is CSAAGGAGEQFF.

V and J are TRBV7-3 and TRBJ2-1, with D perhaps given as TRBD1 or TRBD2 (5 bases each). CDR3 length: 17 amino acids. V lost 0 bases, J lost 5 bases, and 17 bases lay in between. Germline loops: CDR1 SGHTA, CDR2 FQGTGA. In DNA, the CDR3 is TGTGCCAGCAGCTTAACGGATCAGTGGGGGACCCACAATGAGCAGTTCTTC. Translation gives CASSLTDQWGTHNEQFF.

The chain employs TRBV12-3 or TRBV12-4 and TRBJ2-4; D gene ambiguous. The CDR3 is made up of 16 amino acids. Trimming shortened V by 3 bases and J by 0 bases, and 12 bases separated the two germline ends. In nucleotides, the CDR3 is TGTGCCAGCAGTTTCCCAGATTCCCTAGCCAAAAACATTCAGTACTTC. Its translation is CASSFPDSLAKNIQYF.

There are a few counts of this clonotype. V and J are TRBV2 and TRBJ2-7, with D perhaps TRBD1 (6 bases). The V end was cut by 0 bases, the J end by 12 bases, with 12 bases between. The CDR3 spans 12 residues. Germline CDR1 is SNHLY and CDR2 is FYNNEI. The DNA of the CDR3 is TGTGCCAGCAGTGAAGCGAGGGGGATCCGGTACTTC. It codes for CASSEARGIRYF.